The source of this T cell receptor (beta chain) is a study of neoadjuvant anti-PD-1 for oral cavity cancer. Overall study: Non-progressing patients received a fourth nivolumab dose near day 43, then surgery on days 50-56. Overall study findings and caveats: PBMC Gini-index clonality exceeded responders' in non-responders post-nivolumab.

J gave up 1 base and V 3 bases, and 5 bases lay outside the gene matches. Germline V gene sequence: CDR1 KGHSH, CDR2 LQKENI. The CDR3 is 15 amino acids. Method: immunoSEQ multiplex PCR; TCRdb's copy keeps in-frame clones and lacks some. The data show approximately 45,000 clones, with 60% to 80% seen just once and 4.5% to 5% held by the top ten. As to this clone: No antigen is known for it.

Described time point: after neoadjuvant nivolumab, at surgical resection. The sequenced sample was PBMCs, obtained after nivolumab (anti-PD-1) treatment. This chain connects TRBV18 to TRBJ1-1; 7 bases match TRBD1. This receptor was taken from a person aged 35-79 years with oral cavity squamous cell carcinoma. CDR3: CASSPRDSQNTEAFF. CDR3 nucleotides: TGTGCCAGCTCACCCAGGGACAGTCAGAACACTGAAGCTTTCTTT.